In its sample, the clone carrying this T cell receptor (beta chain) was seen many times. Antigen unknown. The junction differs from germline at one of its ends, possibly a read error. MiXCR was run by TCRdb on the 5' RACE reads, yielding one entry per CDR3 protein. The table lists roughly 39,000 distinct CDR3 sequences, roughly 4.8% of them singletons. Germline V CDR1 and CDR2: ENHRY, SYGVKD. The CDR3 loop spans 12 amino acids. These data belong to a study of neurological immune-mediated disorders. Findings and limits, study-wide: TCR clonal expansion peaked in HTLV-1-associated myelopathy patients and was lowest in multiple sclerosis patients. Private repertoires in all groups were suggested, as expanded clones shared no CDR3 amino acid sequences across subjects.

The sequenced sample was CD4+ T cells from blood. This chain connects TRBV10-3 to TRBJ1-2; D is unclear. This clonotype was sampled from a man between 18 and 35 years old in good health. The CDR3 spells CAIRAEFYGCTF. The CDR3 DNA is TGTGCCATCAGGGCCGAGTTCTATGGCTGCACCTTC.